These 9 T cell receptor beta chains share one sample of origin, sequenced in a study. TCRdb re-analysed the RT-PCR reads in MiXCR, keeping a single row per CDR3 protein. The top ten hold 3.6% of the sample, which has around 700,000 distinct CDR3 sequences, 12% to 15% seen once. Source material: memory CD4+ T cells from blood. These receptors all stem from a female donor in good health, serving as a healthy control.

The sample holds many counts of this clonotype. The chain employs TRBV20-1 and TRBJ1-2; D call uncertain. Germline CDR1 is DFQATT and CDR2 is SNEGSKA (reference sequence). The CDR3 contains 13 residues. Trimming removed 3 bases from V and 4 bases from J, with 12 bases in between. This chain's CDR3 is CSASDGRFYGYTF. The CDR3, as DNA: TGCAGTGCTAGTGATGGCAGGTTCTATGGCTACACCTTC.

At least ten counts were recorded for this clonotype. The chain links TRBV27 to TRBJ1-5, with D maybe TRBD1 (5 bases). V dropped 5 bases and J dropped 1 base, with 9 bases sitting between them. The CDR3 length is 14 residues. Germline CDR1 is MNHEY and CDR2 is SMNVEV (reference sequence). CDR3 nucleotides: TGTGCCAGCAGTACCCGGGACAGCAATCAGCCCCAGCATTTT. Protein: CASSTRDSNQPQHF.

This clonotype turned up a few times. The chain is built from TRBV20-1 and TRBJ2-1, with 13 bases aligning to TRBD2. J was trimmed by 6 bases and V by 5 bases; bases with no gene match: 4. Germline V lookup: CDR1 DFQATT, CDR2 SNEGSKA (reference sequence). The CDR3 is 14 residues long. CDR3 nucleotide sequence: TGCAGTGCTTGGACTAGCGGGAGTCCCAATGAGCAGTTCTTC. Encoded protein: CSAWTSGSPNEQFF.

There are many counts of this clonotype. V gene TRBV6-5 combines with J gene TRBJ2-5; 12 bases match TRBD2. V shed 6 bases, J shed 5 bases, and the junction held 4 bases outside the gene matches. The CDR3 is 14 residues long. Germline assignment: CDR1 MNHEY and CDR2 SVGAGI. The CDR3 DNA sequence: TGTGCCAGCAGGGCTAGCGGGAGGGGCGAGACCCAGTACTTC. Its translation is CASRASGRGETQYF.

About this clonotype: This may be a read error: a much more frequent sequence differs by one nucleotide. This rearrangement joins TRBV7-2 to TRBJ2-5; D is possibly TRBD2 (5 bases). The germline gives CDR1 SGHTA, CDR2 FQGNSA. This CDR3 spans 15 amino acids. In DNA form, the CDR3 reads TGTGCCGGCAGCTTAGGTTTCGGGGATTTGGAGACCCAGTACTTC. Amino acids: CAGSLGFGDLETQYF.

This clonotype turned up a few times. The chain has TRBV7-2 and TRBJ2-7; D is undetermined. Deletions cut 5 bases from V and 7 bases from J, with 21 bases between. This CDR3 is 15 amino acids long. Germline loops: CDR1 SGHTA, CDR2 FQGNSA. CDR3 bases: TGTGCCAGCAGCCCAAGACCCCCCGGACCTAGGGAGCAGTACTTC. As protein: CASSPRPPGPREQYF.

This clonotype has only a few counts. V and J are TRBV7-2 and TRBJ2-1; D is perhaps TRBD1 or TRBD2 (6 bases each). CDR1 SGHTA and CDR2 FQGNSA come from the germline V gene. The V and J ends lost 5 bases and 10 bases respectively, with 21 bases between them. This CDR3 comprises 15 residues. CDR3 region: CASSPGTPGAEEQFF. In nucleotides, the CDR3 is TGTGCCAGCAGCCCCGGGACTCCAGGGGCGGAGGAGCAGTTCTTC.

This clonotype was recorded a few times. V is TRBV6-1 and J is TRBJ1-1; D is possibly TRBD1 (6 bases). Germline CDR1 MNHNS, CDR2 SASEGT. V was shortened by 6 bases and J by 1 base, with 12 bases between the two germline ends. The CDR3 runs to 14 residues. CDR3 in amino acids: CASSHDRRNTEAFF. The CDR3 DNA sequence: TGTGCCAGCAGCCATGACAGGAGGAACACTGAAGCTTTCTTT.

This clonotype was counted only a few times. The CDR3 loop reads CASSQFPGTATEKLFF. DNA for the CDR3: TGCGCCAGCAGCCAATTTCCCGGGACAGCGACTGAAAAACTGTTTTTT. The genes are TRBV4-3 and TRBJ1-4, with 7 bases lining up with TRBD1. J lost 7 bases, V lost 2 bases, and 10 bases had no gene match. This CDR3 is 16 amino acids long. Germline values: CDR1 LGHNA, CDR2 YSLEER.